The clone carrying this T cell receptor beta chain was found a few times. Its specificity is not known. Constant-region reverse primers amplified full-length variable regions, followed by semi-nested Nested Universal Primer A PCR. TCRdb re-derived calls from the 5' RACE reads in MiXCR, one entry per CDR3 protein. Of fewer than 65,000 distinct CDR3 sequences listed, 20% were seen once; the top ten hold roughly 3.2%. This CDR3 comprises 15 residues. V was clipped by 3 bases and J by 6 bases, with 12 bases between them. Treg sorting used a CD4+CD25+CD127-/low gate. Broader study findings: Tumor-infiltrating Treg TCR alpha and beta sequences overlapped most with tumor naive CD4+ T cells, then blood naive. The TCR gene usage of tumor memory CD4+ T cells clustered together with blood and lymph node memory CD4+ cells and with lymph node naive CD4+ cells. Whole repertoires were not studied in the larger cohort, only one V-J beta rearrangement.

The sequenced sample was tumor-infiltrating Tregs sorted from the breast tumor. V is TRBV12-3 or TRBV12-4 and J is TRBJ1-6, with a possible D match to TRBD1 (5 bases). The receptor's source is a female donor with breast cancer. In DNA, the CDR3 is TGTGCCAGCAGTTTTAATCGGGGGATTAATTCACCCCTCCACTTT. Residues: CASSFNRGINSPLHF.